This is a list of T cell receptor beta chains from one sample in a study of T cell responses to AZD1222 COVID-19 vaccine. TCRdb's copy holds only in-frame clones and misses some; the assay was immunoSEQ multiplex PCR. In the table there are some 120,000 clones, about 85% of which are singletons. The sequences come from peripheral blood, collected on day 0 of AZD1222 vaccination. The receptor source for this set is an adult in good health. The CDR3 runs from the conserved cysteine through the conserved F or W. A D gene is named only where the DNA matches it firmly. Where a row states a size, it is once, few, many or the class of an expanded clone; other rows omit it.

>NA|TRBV27|NA|TRBJ1-2
CASSTLLGQGKHYGYTF
TGTGCCAGCAGTACCCTCCTGGGGCAGGGGAAACACTATGGCTACACCTTC
>NA|TRBV7-9|NA|TRBJ2-7
CASSDRQISYEQYF
TGTGCCAGCAGCGACAGACAAATCTCCTACGAGCAGTACTTC
>once|TRBV14|NA|TRBJ1-2
CASSPERHYGYTF
TGTGCCAGCAGCCCGGAACGCCACTATGGCTACACCTTC
>few|TRBV27|NA|TRBJ2-6
CASSWGAGANVLTF
TGTGCCAGCAGCTGGGGAGCTGGGGCCAACGTCCTGACTTTC
>NA|TRBV4-1|NA|TRBJ1-5
CASSQEKLLDFHNQPQHF
TGCGCCAGCAGCCAAGAAAAACTGTTGGACTTTCACAATCAGCCCCAGCATTTT
>NA|TRBV19|NA|TRBJ2-5
CASSIPAETQYF
TGTGCCAGTAGTATCCCCGCGGAGACCCAGTACTTC
>NA|TRBV28|TRBD2|TRBJ2-5
CASSGGKETQYF
TGTGCCAGCAGCGGGGGGAAAGAGACCCAGTACTTC
>once|TRBV3-1/TRBV3-2|NA|TRBJ1-2
CASNIHGAVYGYTF
TGTGCCAGCAACATACACGGGGCAGTGTATGGCTACACCTTC
>NA|TRBV5-5|NA|TRBJ1-2
CAPARGVPNYGYTF
TGTGCCCCCGCTCGAGGGGTCCCTAACTATGGCTACACCTTC
>NA|TRBV19|NA|TRBJ1-2
CASTPGGDYGYTF
TGTGCCAGTACTCCTGGGGGAGACTATGGCTACACCTTC
>NA|TRBV10-3|TRBD2|TRBJ2-2
CATRLAGVAGELFF
TGTGCCACTAGGCTAGCGGGGGTCGCCGGGGAGCTGTTTTTT
>few|TRBV7-9|TRBD1|TRBJ1-3
CASSLGAGGPGNTIYF
TGTGCCAGCAGCTTAGGAGCAGGGGGGCCTGGAAACACCATATATTTT
>NA|TRBV6-2/TRBV6-3|TRBD1|TRBJ2-1
CASSPQGDEQFF
TGTGCCAGCAGCCCGCAGGGGGATGAGCAGTTCTTC
>NA|TRBV7-6|TRBD1|TRBJ1-1
CASSLGGQGMNTEAFF
TGTGCCAGCAGCTTAGGGGGACAGGGGATGAACACTGAAGCTTTCTTT
>few|TRBV12-5|NA|TRBJ2-1
CASAHFTTGTEFF
TGTGCTAGTGCCCACTTCACCACCGGGACCGAGTTCTTC
>once|TRBV3-1/TRBV3-2|NA|TRBJ2-3
CASSQDRALRVPFRDTDTQYF
TGTGCCAGCAGCCAAGATAGGGCCCTAAGAGTGCCATTTCGTGACACAGATACGCAGTATTTT
>NA|TRBV15|TRBD1|TRBJ2-6
CATSSLWTGESGANVLTF
TGTGCCACCAGCAGTCTGTGGACAGGGGAATCTGGGGCCAACGTCCTGACTTTC
>NA|TRBV29-1|NA|TRBJ2-7
CSARGGPFSYEQYF
TGCAGCGCCCGAGGGGGGCCATTCTCCTACGAGCAGTACTTC
>once|TRBV4-1|NA|TRBJ2-7
CASSQVLGNYEQYF
TGCGCCAGCAGCCAAGTTCTTGGTAACTACGAGCAGTACTTC
>once|TRBV19|NA|TRBJ1-4
CASRGVEKLFF
TGTGCCAGTAGAGGGGTTGAAAAACTGTTTTTT
>NA|TRBV6-4|NA|TRBJ2-5
CASVKFGGGNQETQYF
TGTGCCAGTGTAAAGTTCGGCGGGGGCAACCAAGAGACCCAGTACTTC
>NA|TRBV5-6|TRBD2|TRBJ2-7
CASSRSLSRVAGEQYF
TGTGCCAGCAGCCGGTCCCTCTCCAGGGTAGCGGGTGAGCAGTACTTC
>NA|TRBV18|TRBD1|TRBJ2-6
CASSPGQVGLSGANVLTF
TGTGCCAGCTCACCGGGACAGGTGGGGCTCTCTGGGGCCAACGTCCTGACTTTC
>few|TRBV29-1|NA|TRBJ1-1
CSVGDTTEAFF
TGCAGCGTTGGGGACACCACTGAAGCTTTCTTT
>NA|TRBV29-1|NA|TRBJ1-5
CSVGENSNQPQHF
TGCAGCGTTGGGGAGAACAGCAATCAGCCCCAGCATTTT
>NA|TRBV29-1|TRBD1|TRBJ1-2
CSADRPNYGYTF
TGCAGCGCGGACAGGCCTAACTATGGCTACACCTTC
>NA|TRBV28|NA|TRBJ2-1
CASSSPGASSYNEQFF
TGTGCCAGCAGCTCCCCCGGGGCAAGCTCCTACAATGAGCAGTTCTTC
>NA|TRBV5-1|NA|TRBJ1-6
CASSFIGSASRQNSPLHF
TGCGCCAGCAGCTTTATTGGATCGGCGAGCCGGCAAAATTCACCCCTCCACTTT
>NA|TRBV6-5|NA|TRBJ2-7
CASSYSGLAGYEQYF
TGTGCCAGCAGTTACTCGGGGCTAGCAGGGTACGAGCAGTACTTC
>NA|TRBV29-1|NA|TRBJ2-5
CSVQGPPQETQYF
TGCAGCGTCCAGGGTCCCCCACAAGAGACCCAGTACTTC
>NA|TRBV27|NA|TRBJ1-6
CASSLQAWNSPLHF
TGTGCCAGCAGTTTGCAGGCTTGGAATTCACCCCTCCACTTT
>NA|TRBV7-2|NA|TRBJ1-6
CASSRIGPNSPLHF
TGTGCCAGCAGTAGGATAGGCCCAAATTCACCCCTCCACTTT
>NA|TRBV7-2|TRBD1|TRBJ1-1
CASSEGQGAMNTEAFF
TGTGCCAGCAGCGAAGGACAGGGGGCCATGAACACTGAAGCTTTCTTT
>NA|TRBV7-8|NA|TRBJ1-1
CASSSSRERGIGTEAFF
TGTGCCAGCAGCTCCTCAAGGGAGCGGGGGATAGGCACTGAAGCTTTCTTT
>once|TRBV29-1|NA|TRBJ2-5
CSVELAQETQYF
TGCAGCGTTGAACTGGCCCAAGAGACCCAGTACTTC
>NA|TRBV20-1|TRBD1|TRBJ1-5
CSANDPRGHGNQPQHF
TGCAGTGCTAATGACCCCAGGGGGCATGGCAATCAGCCCCAGCATTTT
>NA|TRBV6-1|NA|TRBJ1-2
CASSESGQPRYGYTF
TGTGCCAGCAGTGAATCCGGACAGCCTCGCTATGGCTACACCTTC
>NA|TRBV28|NA|TRBJ2-7
CASTPGTSSYEQYF
TGTGCCAGCACCCCCGGCACCAGCTCCTACGAGCAGTACTTC
>few|TRBV24-1|TRBD1|TRBJ1-5
CATSDSSQGGYQPQHF
TGTGCCACCAGTGATTCCTCCCAGGGGGGCTACCAGCCCCAGCATTTT
>NA|TRBV28|NA|TRBJ2-1
CASSFIPGPYNEQFF
TGTGCCAGCAGTTTTATACCCGGACCCTACAATGAGCAGTTCTTC
>NA|TRBV6-6|NA|TRBJ1-5
CASSVRAGGVNQPQHF
TGTGCCAGCAGTGTAAGGGCGGGGGGGGTCAATCAGCCCCAGCATTTT
>NA|TRBV7-2|NA|TRBJ2-2
CASSPGGSTGELFF
TGTGCCAGCTCCCCAGGGGGGAGCACCGGGGAGCTGTTTTTT
>NA|TRBV7-8|TRBD1|TRBJ2-7
CASSPDRSYEQYF
TGTGCCAGCAGCCCGGACAGGAGCTACGAGCAGTACTTC
>NA|TRBV6-5|NA|TRBJ2-7
CASSYGTQYEQYF
TGTGCCAGCAGTTACGGGACACAGTACGAGCAGTACTTC
>NA|TRBV19|TRBD1|TRBJ1-6
CASSIGGTGGSSPLHF
TGTGCCAGTAGTATAGGAGGCACAGGGGGGAGTTCACCCCTCCACTTT
>NA|TRBV19|TRBD1|TRBJ1-1
CASSQRRPGQGPRGTEAFF
TGTGCCAGTAGCCAGCGACGACCGGGACAGGGGCCGAGGGGCACTGAAGCTTTCTTT
>once|TRBV23-1|TRBD1|TRBJ1-5
CASSHGQGWSVRYSNQPQHF
TGCGCCAGCAGTCATGGACAGGGTTGGTCGGTAAGATATAGCAATCAGCCCCAGCATTTT
>NA|TRBV24-1|NA|TRBJ2-3
CATAPVLGTTDTQYF
TGTGCCACAGCCCCGGTGTTGGGGACTACAGATACGCAGTATTTT
>NA|TRBV2|NA|TRBJ2-1
CASSPLRNEQFF
TGTGCCAGCAGTCCCCTGCGCAATGAGCAGTTCTTC
>NA|TRBV2|NA|TRBJ1-6
CASSEEGGRGSPLHF
TGTGCCAGCAGTGAGGAAGGAGGGAGGGGATCACCCCTCCACTTT
>NA|TRBV5-6|NA|TRBJ2-2
CASSFGNPGTQTGELFF
TGTGCCAGCAGCTTCGGAAATCCGGGAACTCAAACTGGGGAGCTGTTTTTT
>NA|TRBV5-1|NA|TRBJ1-1
CASSLEGGVRNTEAFF
TGCGCCAGCAGCTTGGAGGGAGGGGTACGGAACACTGAAGCTTTCTTT
>NA|TRBV7-7|NA|TRBJ1-6
CASRVGWSPLHF
TGTGCCAGCAGAGTGGGGTGGTCACCCCTCCACTTT
>few|TRBV18|NA|TRBJ1-1
CASSPYLTGSGNTEAFF
TGTGCCAGCTCACCGTACCTGACAGGATCAGGGAACACTGAAGCTTTCTTT
>NA|TRBV21-1|NA|TRBJ2-1
CASSNLPGAKNEQFF
TGTGCCAGCAGCAATCTACCGGGGGCCAAAAATGAGCAGTTCTTC